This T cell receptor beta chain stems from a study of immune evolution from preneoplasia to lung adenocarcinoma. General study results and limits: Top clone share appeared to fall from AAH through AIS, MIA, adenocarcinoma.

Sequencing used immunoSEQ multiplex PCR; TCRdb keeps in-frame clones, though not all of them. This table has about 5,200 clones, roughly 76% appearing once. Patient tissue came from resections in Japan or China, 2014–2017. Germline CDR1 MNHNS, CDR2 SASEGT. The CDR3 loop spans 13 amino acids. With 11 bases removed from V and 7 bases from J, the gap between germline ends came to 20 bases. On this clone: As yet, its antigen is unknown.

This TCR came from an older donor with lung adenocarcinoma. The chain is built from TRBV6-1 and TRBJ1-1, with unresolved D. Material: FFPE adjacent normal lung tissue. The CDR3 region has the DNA TGTGCCTCTACGGACGGAGCGGTACGTGAAGCTTTCTTT. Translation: CASTDGAVREAFF.